These 22 T cell receptor beta chains came from one sample sequenced in a study of OX40 agonist ivuxolimab in advanced cancers. TCRdb's table, derived via immunoSEQ multiplex PCR, lists solely in-frame clones and lacks some. The sample lists approximately 49,000 clones, around 85% occurring once. The sample in question was CD4+ or CD8+ T cells sorted from blood, obtained in a trial of the OX40 agonist ivuxolimab. The receptors here all came from an adult with an advanced solid tumor such as melanoma, head and neck, liver or kidney cancer.

This chain uses TRBV4-1 with TRBJ2-1; D is possibly TRBD2 (5 bases). In germline, CDR1 is MGHRA, CDR2 YSYEKL. Trimming took off 0 bases at V and 11 bases at J, with 8 bases between the two ends. There are 12 residues in the CDR3. The CDR3 sequence: CASSQEGRQQFF. The CDR3 bases are TGCGCCAGCAGCCAAGAGGGGAGACAGCAGTTCTTC.

J is TRBJ2-7 and V is TRBV4-1; D is possibly TRBD1 or TRBD2 (6 bases each). In germline, CDR1 is MGHRA, CDR2 YSYEKL. Trimming removed 0 bases at V and 3 bases at J, with 15 bases between. The CDR3 sequence is 16 residues long. The DNA for the CDR3 is TGCGCCAGCAGCCAAGAATGGGGGGCCCCAGGCTACGAGCAGTACGTC. Its translation is CASSQEWGAPGYEQYV.

The chain joins TRBV28 to TRBJ1-1; TRBD1 matches 9 bases. The germline V gene encodes CDR1 MDHEN and CDR2 SYDVKM. CDR3 length: 16 amino acids. V lost 6 bases to trimming and J lost 1 base; unmatched junction nucleotides: 9. Written as DNA, the CDR3 is TGTGCCAGCAGAATACTCCGGGACAGGGAGAACACTGAAGCTTTCTTT. Translated: CASRILRDRENTEAFF.

The gene calls are TRBV4-3 and TRBJ1-2, with TRBD1 as a possible D gene (6 bases). The CDR3 covers 17 residues. Per the germline V gene, CDR1 is LGHNA and CDR2 is YSLEER. The V end was cut by 0 bases, the J end by 4 bases, with 18 bases between. DNA for the CDR3: TGCGCCAGCAGCCAAGATTCGGCGGGGGGCCTCTCCTATGGCTACACCTTC. Protein product: CASSQDSAGGLSYGYTF.

The chain uses TRBV6-1 and TRBJ2-3; the match to TRBD2 covers 9 bases. The CDR3 consists of 15 residues. Germline values: CDR1 MNHNS, CDR2 SASEGT. After removal of 6 bases from V and 7 bases from J, the junction contained 11 bases not matched to a gene. CDR3 amino acids: CASRLTAGGQNTQYF. The CDR3 DNA reads TGTGCCAGCAGATTAACCGCGGGGGGGCAAAATACGCAGTATTTT.

The chain uses TRBV7-3 and TRBJ2-2, with D possibly called TRBD1 or TRBD2 (5 bases each). The CDR3 runs to 16 residues. Germline V gene sequence: CDR1 SGHTA, CDR2 FQGTGA. Trimming left V 7 bases short and J 0 bases short, with 15 bases between. This CDR3 reads CASTQSGTSNTGELFF. CDR3 DNA sequence: TGTGCCAGCACCCAGTCGGGGACGTCGAACACCGGGGAGCTGTTTTTT.

This clone occurred many times. This sequence joins TRBV28 and TRBJ1-6; D may be TRBD1 (5 bases). CDR1 is MDHEN and CDR2 is SYDVKM in the germline V gene. There are 15 residues in the CDR3. V was shortened by 1 base and J by 8 bases, with 12 bases between the two germline ends. As DNA, the CDR3 is TGTGCCAGCAGTTTATTAGGGGATAGATATTCACCCCTCCACTTT. As protein: CASSLLGDRYSPLHF.

The chain links TRBV29-1 to TRBJ2-3; TRBD2 aligns across 12 bases. Unmatched junction bases numbered 10, after V lost 0 bases and J lost 3 bases. The germline V gene encodes CDR1 SQVTM and CDR2 ANQGSEA. The CDR3 sequence is 18 residues long. In DNA form, the CDR3 reads TGCAGCGTTGAAGATCTGCTAGCGGGGGGGCAGGAGACAGATACGCAGTATTTT. It specifies CSVEDLLAGGQETDTQYF.

This clone showed up just a few times. V is TRBV12-2 and J is TRBJ2-5; TRBD1, the D gene given by the table, was not confirmed from the DNA. TRBV12-2 is reported as a pseudogene. The CDR3 has 16 residues. The CDR3, as DNA: TGTGCAAGTCGCTCACTCAACAGGATGGTACAAGAGACCCAGTACTTC. Its protein is CASRSLNRMVQETQYF.

The chain carries TRBV29-1 and TRBJ2-3, with D perhaps TRBD2 (6 bases). CDR1 and CDR2 from the germline V gene are SQVTM and ANQGSEA. V lost 3 bases and J lost 3, with 10 bases in between. There are 13 residues in the CDR3. DNA for the CDR3: TGCAGCGTTGATGGCGGGGAAACAGATACGCAGTATTTT. Protein sequence: CSVDGGETDTQYF.

There are a few counts of this clone. The CDR3 is CASSFGTTYGYTF. In DNA form, the CDR3 reads TGTGCCAGCAGTTTCGGGACAACCTATGGCTACACCTTC. The J gene is TRBJ1-2, the V gene TRBV27; D is perhaps TRBD1 (6 bases). V shed 3 bases and J shed 4 bases, with 9 bases lying between them. CDR1 and CDR2 (germline): MNHEY, SMNVEV (reference sequence). The CDR3 extends over 13 amino acids.

CDR3 loop: CTSGGSYNEQFF. CDR3 coding DNA: TGCACCTCGGGCGGCTCCTACAATGAGCAGTTCTTC. V usage is TRBV29-1 and J usage is TRBJ2-1; D is ambiguous. The CDR3 contains 12 residues. The germline V gene encodes CDR1 SQVTM and CDR2 ANQGSEA.

A remark on this clone: A read error may produce the germline difference seen at one junction end. This chain joins TRBV7-3 and TRBJ2-7, with TRBD2 as a possible D gene (6 bases). The CDR3 runs 15 residues. Germline lookup yields CDR1 SGHTA and CDR2 FQGTGA. The CDR3 region is CASSPLGGSSHEQYF. As DNA, the CDR3 is TGTGCCAGCAGCCCGCTCGGAGGGAGCTCCCACGAGCAGTACTTC.

The rearrangement links TRBV5-5 to TRBJ2-1, with D possibly matching TRBD1 (6 bases). V was cut by 3 bases and J by 4 bases, with 17 bases left in between. The CDR3 consists of 16 residues. CDR1 is SGHKS and CDR2 is YYEKEE in the germline V gene (reference sequence). The CDR3 reads CASSSRTVTPYNEQFF. The CDR3 DNA sequence: TGTGCCAGCAGCTCGCGGACAGTTACTCCTTACAATGAGCAGTTCTTC.

CDR3 bases: TGTGCCAGCAGTGTTGATGGGCCCTATGGCTACACCTTC. This encodes CASSVDGPYGYTF. The chain combines TRBV6-1 with TRBJ1-2; D is unresolved. There are 13 residues in the CDR3. Looked up from germline, CDR1 is MNHNS and CDR2 is SASEGT. Trimming left V 4 bases short and J 4 bases short, with 10 bases between.

The chain carries TRBV6-6 and TRBJ2-7; D may correspond to TRBD1 or TRBD2 (6 bases each). The V gene's germline CDR1 is MNHNY and CDR2 SVGAGI (reference sequence). The CDR3 contains 16 residues. V was shortened by 2 bases and J by 2 bases, with 16 bases between the two germline ends. As DNA, the CDR3 is TGTGCCAGCAGTTACGGGGAGGACAGCGATACCTACGAGCAGTACGTC. Translated: CASSYGEDSDTYEQYV.

The chain uses TRBV6-5 and TRBJ1-2; D unclear. The CDR3 covers 14 residues. Germline lookup yields CDR1 MNHEY and CDR2 SVGAGI. The V and J ends lost 2 bases and 4 bases respectively, with 11 bases between them. CDR3 coding DNA: TGTGCCAGCAGTTACGGAGAACTCGGCTATGGCTACACCTTC. It yields the protein CASSYGELGYGYTF.

The rearrangement joins TRBV27 to TRBJ2-7, with D perhaps matching TRBD2 (5 bases). V gave up 2 bases and J gave up 7 bases, with 12 bases separating them. The CDR3 runs to 13 residues. Germline V gene data show CDR1 as MNHEY and CDR2 as SMNVEV (reference sequence). The CDR3 is CASSLTLGGEQYF. DNA of the CDR3: TGTGCCAGCAGTTTAACCCTCGGCGGGGAGCAGTACTTC.

The genes are TRBV6-5 and TRBJ2-5; D might be TRBD1 (6 bases). Deletions cut 0 bases from V and 9 bases from J, with 11 bases between. This CDR3 region has 13 residues. Germline V gene lookup returns CDR1 MNHEY and CDR2 SVGAGI. The CDR3 sequence: CASSYSGTSAQYF. The CDR3 nucleotides are TGTGCCAGCAGTTACTCCGGGACATCGGCCCAGTACTTC.

The chain uses TRBV27 and TRBJ1-1; D is uncertain. V shed 4 bases and J shed 0 bases, with 15 bases lying between them. The CDR3 length is 16 residues. CDR1 is MNHEY and CDR2 is SMNVEV in the germline V gene (reference sequence). The CDR3: CASSSGLEFVNTEAFF. CDR3 coding DNA: TGTGCCAGCAGTTCCGGACTGGAGTTTGTGAACACTGAAGCTTTCTTT.

V usage is TRBV19 and J usage is TRBJ2-1, with 13 bases aligning to TRBD2. The V segment lost 4 bases and the J segment 10 bases; nucleotides outside the gene matches: 7. The germline V gene has CDR1 LNHDA and CDR2 SQIVND (reference sequence). This CDR3 region has 15 residues. The CDR3: CASSTTSGGASEQFF. CDR3 nucleotide sequence: TGTGCCAGTAGTACCACTAGCGGGGGGGCCAGCGAGCAGTTCTTC.

The chain couples TRBV12-5 to TRBJ2-1; no definite D call. Germline V lookup: CDR1 LGHNT, CDR2 FRNRAP. The CDR3 covers 15 residues. Trimming shortened V by 0 bases and J by 6 bases, and 12 bases separated the two germline ends. CDR3 nucleotide sequence: TGTGCTAGTGGTTTGGTACTGGGCCTTTTCAATGAGCAGTTCTTC. Amino acids: CASGLVLGLFNEQFF.